This record concerns one T cell receptor (beta chain) sequence. This sample stems from a study of blood T cell repertoires in COVID-19. Study overall: Acute-phase and convalescent COVID-19 samples originated in the United States, Italy and Spain. Nucleic acid was either cDNA or gDNA, and it came from T cells, B-cell-depleted T cells, or PBMCs.

Original analysis: For nucleated cells, counts were estimated from reference gene primer amplification. Some clones are missing from TCRdb's copy, which holds only in-frame ones; the method was immunoSEQ multiplex PCR. The DNA was the basis for D and trimming; V, J and clone size are from that table. This table holds 300,000 to 500,000 clones, 85% to 90% found once. Per germline, CDR1 ENHRY and CDR2 SYGVKD. This CDR3 has 15 amino acids. V was pared by 4 bases and J by 4 bases, with 2 bases of the junction left unmatched. Donors were grouped by their self-reported clinical history. The material sequenced was PBMCs or T cells enriched from blood (not recorded which). This clonotype was sampled from a woman between 25 and 40 years old with acute COVID-19. The rearrangement joins TRBV10-3 to TRBJ2-2, with 11 bases that match TRBD1. The CDR3 coding sequence is TGTGCCATCAGTGGGACAGGGGGCAGCACCGGGGAGCTGTTTTTT. Amino acid sequence: CAISGTGGSTGELFF.